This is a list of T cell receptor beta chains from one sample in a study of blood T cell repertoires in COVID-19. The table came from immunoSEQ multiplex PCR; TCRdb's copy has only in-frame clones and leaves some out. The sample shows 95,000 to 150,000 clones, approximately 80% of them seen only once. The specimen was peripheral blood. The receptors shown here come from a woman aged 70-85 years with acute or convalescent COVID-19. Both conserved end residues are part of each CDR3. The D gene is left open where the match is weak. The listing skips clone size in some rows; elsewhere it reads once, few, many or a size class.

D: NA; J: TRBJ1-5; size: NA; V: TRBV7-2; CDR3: CASSVQGPGASQPQHF; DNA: TGTGCCAGCAGCGTACAAGGGCCAGGGGCGAGTCAGCCCCAGCATTTT
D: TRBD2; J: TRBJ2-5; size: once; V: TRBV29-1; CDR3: CSVGASGGLQETQYF; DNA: TGCAGCGTTGGGGCTAGCGGGGGTTTACAAGAGACCCAGTACTTC
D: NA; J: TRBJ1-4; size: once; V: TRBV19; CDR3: CASVTGGTNEKLFF; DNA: TGTGCCAGTGTTACTGGGGGCACTAATGAAAAACTGTTTTTT
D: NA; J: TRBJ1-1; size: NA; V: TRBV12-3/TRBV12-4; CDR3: CASSREQNTEAFF; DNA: TGTGCCAGCAGTCGGGAGCAGAACACTGAAGCTTTCTTT
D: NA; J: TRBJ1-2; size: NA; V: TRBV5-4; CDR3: CASSLDSNYGYTF; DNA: TGTGCCAGCAGCTTGGACAGTAACTATGGCTACACCTTC
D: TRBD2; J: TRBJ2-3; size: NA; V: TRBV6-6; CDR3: CASSISGGPTDTQYF; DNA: TGTGCCAGCAGCATTAGCGGGGGCCCTACAGATACGCAGTATTTT
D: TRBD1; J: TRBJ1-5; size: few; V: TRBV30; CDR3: CAWAGGLYQPQHF; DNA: TGTGCCTGGGCAGGGGGCCTGTATCAGCCCCAGCATTTT
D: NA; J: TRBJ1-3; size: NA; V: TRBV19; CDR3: CASSRLGNTIYF; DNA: TGTGCCAGTAGCCGGTTAGGAAACACCATATATTTT
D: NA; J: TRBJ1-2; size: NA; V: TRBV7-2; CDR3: CASSLDGGGYGYTF; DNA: TGTGCCAGCAGCTTAGACGGCGGAGGGTATGGCTACACCTTC
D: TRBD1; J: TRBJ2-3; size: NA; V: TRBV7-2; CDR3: CASSLGDRKTQYF; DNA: TGTGCCAGCAGCTTAGGGGACAGAAAAACGCAGTATTTT
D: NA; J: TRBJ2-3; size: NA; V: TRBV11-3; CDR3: CASSSKIMDYTDTQYF; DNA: TGTGCCAGCAGCTCAAAGATAATGGACTACACAGATACGCAGTATTTT
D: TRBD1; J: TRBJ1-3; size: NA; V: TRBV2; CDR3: CASSLTGGSGNTIYF; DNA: TGTGCCAGCAGTTTGACAGGGGGGTCTGGAAACACCATATATTTT
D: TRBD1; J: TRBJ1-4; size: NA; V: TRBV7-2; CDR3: CASSLDRGRGKLFF; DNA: TGTGCCAGCAGCTTAGACAGGGGGAGAGGAAAACTGTTTTTT
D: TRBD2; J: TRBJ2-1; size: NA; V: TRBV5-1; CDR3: CASSPWTSRFYNEQFF; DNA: TGCGCCAGCAGCCCATGGACTAGCCGGTTCTACAATGAGCAGTTCTTC
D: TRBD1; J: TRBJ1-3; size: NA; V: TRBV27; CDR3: CASSLRGLGGNTIYF; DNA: TGTGCCAGCAGTTTAAGGGGGCTTGGTGGAAACACCATATATTTT
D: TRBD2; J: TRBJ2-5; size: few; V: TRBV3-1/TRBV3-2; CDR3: CASSPGSAGGQETQYF; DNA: TGTGCCAGCAGCCCCGGATCGGCGGGGGGACAAGAGACCCAGTACTTC
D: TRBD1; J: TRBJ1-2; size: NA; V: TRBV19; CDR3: CASSILGQGAGGYTF; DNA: TGTGCCAGTAGTATACTGGGACAGGGGGCAGGTGGCTACACCTTC
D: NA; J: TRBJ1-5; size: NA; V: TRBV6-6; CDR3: CASSDQGSGNQPQHF; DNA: TGTGCCAGCAGCGATCAGGGATCTGGCAATCAGCCCCAGCATTTT
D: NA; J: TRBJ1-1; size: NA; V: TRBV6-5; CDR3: CASTRLRDTEAFF; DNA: TGTGCCAGCACGCGACTGAGGGACACTGAAGCTTTCTTT
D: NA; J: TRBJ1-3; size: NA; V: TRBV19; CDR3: CASSSTGISGNTIYF; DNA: TGTGCCAGTAGTAGCACAGGGATCTCTGGAAACACCATATATTTT
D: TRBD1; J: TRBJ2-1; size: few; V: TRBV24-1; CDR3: CATSASRTGGTYNEQFF; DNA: TGTGCCACCAGTGCCTCCCGAACAGGGGGAACCTACAATGAGCAGTTCTTC
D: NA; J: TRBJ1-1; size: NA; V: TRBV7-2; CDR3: CASSLARGNTEAFF; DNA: TGTGCCAGCAGCTTGGCCAGGGGAAACACTGAAGCTTTCTTT